This is a list of T cell receptor beta chains from one sample in a study of regulatory T cells in long-lasting Graves disease. TCRdb re-derived calls from the multiplex PCR reads in MiXCR, one entry per CDR3 protein. This sample carries under 450,000 distinct CDR3 sequences, 15% to 20% of them seen once, and the ten largest clones take about 19%. Another study also made use of these data, one on T cells in Graves' hyperthyroidism and ophthalmopathy.

The sample was peripheral blood mononuclear cells (PBMCs), taken at new diagnosis, from a patient treated with antithyroid drugs. Every receptor here comes from a woman younger than 35 with Graves disease. The CDR3 runs from the conserved cysteine through the conserved F or W. Each record gives: J gene, clone size, D gene, V gene, CDR3 protein, CDR3 DNA. The D gene is left open where the match is weak. Only some rows state a clone size, as once, few, many or a class for expanded clones.

>TRBJ2-3|many|TRBD2|TRBV20-1
CSAQRDGAQDTQYF
TGCAGTGCCCAGCGGGACGGAGCACAAGATACGCAGTATTTT
>TRBJ1-2|-|TRBD1|TRBV4-1
CASSQGSVGTDYGYTF
TGCGCCAGCAGCCAAGGAAGTGTTGGGACAGACTATGGCTACACCTTC
>TRBJ1-1|few|-|TRBV29-1
CSVEGLRLRQNEAFF
TGCAGCGTTGAAGGCCTCAGATTGAGACAGAATGAAGCTTTCTTT
>TRBJ2-5|many|-|TRBV6-2/TRBV6-3
CASSGTQRETQYF
TGTGCCAGCAGTGGAACCCAGCGGGAGACCCAGTACTTC
>TRBJ2-3|-|-|TRBV12-3/TRBV12-4
CASSLSTPTDTQYF
TGTGCCAGCAGTTTATCTACCCCCACAGATACGCAGTATTTT
>TRBJ1-5|-|-|TRBV6-2/TRBV6-3
CASSSRGGPGPNSNQPQHF
TGTGCCAGCAGTTCTCGGGGGGGGCCGGGACCAAATAGCAATCAGCCCCAGCATTTT
>TRBJ2-2|many|TRBD1|TRBV5-1
CASSVQGEGTGELFF
TGCGCCAGCAGCGTTCAGGGGGAAGGGACCGGGGAGCTGTTTTTT
>TRBJ2-5|many|-|TRBV6-1
CASGALETQYF
TGTGCCAGCGGGGCTTTGGAGACCCAGTACTTC
>TRBJ2-5|many|TRBD1|TRBV28
CASGGQGIQETQYF
TGTGCCAGCGGGGGACAGGGTATACAAGAGACCCAGTACTTC
>TRBJ2-7|-|-|TRBV27
CASRGGRYEQYF
TGTGCCAGCAGGGGGGGCAGGTACGAGCAGTACTTC
>TRBJ2-4|few|-|TRBV30
CAWRGSLAKNIQYF
TGTGCCTGGAGGGGCTCCTTAGCCAAAAACATTCAGTACTTC
>TRBJ2-5|many|TRBD1|TRBV11-2
CASTELRGQYETQYF
TGTGCCAGCACCGAATTAAGGGGACAGTACGAGACCCAGTACTTC
>TRBJ2-5|many|TRBD2|TRBV2
CASSGSGGIQETQYF
TGTGCCAGCAGCGGTAGCGGGGGGATCCAAGAGACCCAGTACTTC
>TRBJ1-6|many|-|TRBV6-1
CASSERPGNNSPLHF
TGTGCCAGCAGTGAGAGGCCGGGGAACAATTCACCCCTCCACTTT
>TRBJ2-1|few|-|TRBV19
CASSIETGRANEQFF
TGTGCCAGTAGTATAGAGACGGGACGCGCGAATGAGCAGTTCTTC
>TRBJ2-7|many|TRBD2|TRBV6-5
CASSWTSGSGYEQYF
TGTGCCAGCAGTTGGACTAGCGGGAGTGGCTACGAGCAGTACTTC
>TRBJ1-6|many|-|TRBV20-1
CSARDIGMGSGNSPLHF
TGCAGTGCTAGAGATATAGGGATGGGCAGTGGTAATTCACCCCTCCACTTT
>TRBJ2-3|-|TRBD2|TRBV28
CASRSSGGADTQYF
TGTGCCAGCAGAAGTAGCGGGGGGGCTGATACGCAGTATTTT
>TRBJ2-5|many|-|TRBV6-5
CASSSSSETQYF
TGTGCCAGCAGTTCCTCGTCGGAGACCCAGTACTTC
>TRBJ2-5|many|-|TRBV5-1
CASSLGATQETQYF
TGCGCCAGCAGCTTGGGAGCTACACAAGAGACCCAGTACTTC
>TRBJ1-2|-|-|TRBV19
CASSIRSPEWGNGYTF
TGTGCCAGTAGTATAAGGTCGCCGGAGTGGGGAAATGGCTACACCTTC
>TRBJ1-2|few|TRBD1|TRBV6-1
CASRRTGEVYGYTF
TGTGCCAGCAGGAGGACAGGGGAGGTCTATGGCTACACCTTC
>TRBJ2-1|-|TRBD2|TRBV7-9
CASTGLAGGTSYNEQFF
TGTGCCAGCACCGGACTAGCGGGAGGAACCTCCTACAATGAGCAGTTCTTC
>TRBJ2-2|many|TRBD1|TRBV30
CAWSGQGSGELFF
TGTGCCTGGAGTGGACAGGGCTCCGGGGAGCTGTTTTTT
>TRBJ2-3|-|TRBD2|TRBV9
CASSVGSGGPSTDTQYF
TGTGCCAGCAGCGTAGGCAGCGGGGGGCCAAGCACAGATACGCAGTATTTT
>TRBJ2-1|many|-|TRBV29-1
CSVEAGLSSYNEQFF
TGCAGCGTTGAAGCGGGGCTAAGCTCCTACAATGAGCAGTTCTTC
>TRBJ2-2|many|TRBD2|TRBV20-1
CSARLSGRTNTGELFF
TGCAGTGCTAGGCTTAGCGGGCGTACGAACACCGGGGAGCTGTTTTTT
>TRBJ1-4|many|-|TRBV20-1
CSAREGNEEKLFF
TGCAGTGCTAGAGAAGGGAATGAGGAAAAACTGTTTTTT
>TRBJ2-5|many|TRBD2|TRBV7-3
CASSLGGGAGQETQYF
TGTGCCAGCAGCTTAGGTGGTGGAGCGGGACAAGAGACCCAGTACTTC
>TRBJ2-3|many|-|TRBV7-2
CASSFTDTQYF
TGTGCCAGCAGCTTCACAGATACGCAGTATTTT
>TRBJ2-7|-|TRBD2|TRBV7-6
CASSEAAGPYEQYF
TGTGCCAGCAGCGAGGCAGCGGGGCCCTACGAGCAGTACTTC
>TRBJ1-6|few|-|TRBV27
CASSLLQNSPLHF
TGTGCCAGCAGTTTACTACAGAATTCACCCCTCCACTTT
>TRBJ2-2|many|TRBD2|TRBV5-1
CASTYRAGGNTGELFF
TGCGCCAGCACCTACCGAGCGGGGGGAAACACCGGGGAGCTGTTTTTT
>TRBJ2-3|many|TRBD2|TRBV28
CASKAPAGGAEGADTQYF
TGTGCCAGCAAAGCCCCCGCGGGGGGGGCAGAGGGTGCAGATACGCAGTATTTT
>TRBJ2-1|-|TRBD1|TRBV6-2/TRBV6-3
CASSEEGQGGNEQFF
TGTGCCAGCAGTGAAGAAGGACAGGGTGGTAATGAGCAGTTCTTC
>TRBJ1-6|many|-|TRBV7-9
CASSDGGPDNSPLHF
TGTGCCAGCAGCGACGGCGGCCCTGATAATTCACCCCTCCACTTT
>TRBJ2-7|many|TRBD2|TRBV5-1
CASGSGEIKYF
TGCGCCAGCGGCAGCGGGGAGATAAAGTACTTC
>TRBJ1-1|many|-|TRBV6-1
CASSGTENTEAFF
TGTGCCAGCAGTGGGACGGAGAACACTGAAGCTTTCTTT
>TRBJ2-7|many|-|TRBV5-1
CASRPGAPSYEQYF
TGCGCCAGCAGACCGGGCGCACCCTCCTACGAGCAGTACTTC
>TRBJ2-7|-|-|TRBV29-1
CSGILVGPPYEQYF
TGCAGCGGGATTCTAGTCGGGCCGCCCTACGAGCAGTACTTC
>TRBJ2-3|many|TRBD2|TRBV18
CASSGTSDTDTQYF
TGTGCCAGCTCCGGGACTAGCGACACAGATACGCAGTATTTT
>TRBJ1-2|-|TRBD1|TRBV9
CASSVGQGRVDGYTF
TGTGCCAGCAGCGTCGGACAGGGAAGGGTGGATGGCTACACCTTC
>TRBJ2-2|many|-|TRBV18
CASSPPSRPGELFF
TGTGCCAGCTCACCCCCATCTCGGCCCGGGGAGCTGTTTTTT
>TRBJ2-7|many|-|TRBV3-1
CASTGVSYEQYF
TGTGCCAGCACGGGGGTTTCCTACGAGCAGTACTTC
>TRBJ2-3|-|TRBD2|TRBV29-1
CSVEAHLVAGRGTDTQYF
TGCAGCGTTGAAGCCCATCTGGTAGCGGGACGGGGGACAGATACGCAGTATTTT
>TRBJ1-1|many|-|TRBV5-1
CASKVRGGTNTEAFF
TGCGCCAGCAAGGTTCGGGGGGGTACGAACACTGAAGCTTTCTTT
>TRBJ1-5|many|-|TRBV30
CAWSLAIDQPQHF
TGTGCCTGGAGTCTGGCCATCGATCAGCCCCAGCATTTT
>TRBJ1-2|few|-|TRBV5-1
CASSLGLENYGYTF
TGCGCCAGCAGCTTGGGACTGGAGAACTATGGCTACACCTTC
>TRBJ2-1|many|-|TRBV20-1
CSVWGSASSYNEQFF
TGCAGTGTTTGGGGTAGCGCTAGCTCCTACAATGAGCAGTTCTTC
>TRBJ1-2|few|-|TRBV7-9
CASSLAMGISYGYTF
TGTGCCAGCAGCTTAGCGATGGGGATATCATATGGCTACACCTTC
>TRBJ1-6|many|-|TRBV6-1
CASSPKELRGNSPLHF
TGTGCCAGCAGCCCTAAGGAGCTTAGGGGCAATTCACCCCTCCACTTT